The clone carrying this T cell receptor (beta chain) was recorded a few times. This specimen comes from a study of T cell repertoires in cytomegalovirus infection. TCRdb re-called the reads through MiXCR, storing one row per CDR3 protein. The data hold around 300,000 distinct CDR3 sequences, with more than 9% observed a single time. The CDR3 is 14 residues long. The V gene's germline CDR1 is MNHNS and CDR2 SASEGT. The germline V and J ends were trimmed by 2 bases and 10 bases, with 18 bases remaining between them. The material sequenced was PBMCs. The receptor was isolated from a human donor in good health (CMV status not recorded). Some clones in this sample may be carry-over from other donors' samples. The V call is TRBV6-1, the J call TRBJ2-7; no clear D gene. The CDR3 sequence is CASSESATPSIQYF. The CDR3 nucleotides are TGTGCCAGCAGTGAATCGGCCACTCCGTCGATCCAGTACTTC.